This is a list of T cell receptor beta chains from one sample in a study of spatial heterogeneity in lung cancer. TCRdb reprocessed the 5' RACE reads via MiXCR and lists one record per CDR3 protein. In the table there are about 52,000 distinct CDR3 sequences, less than 9% of which are singletons. Sequenced material: PBMCs, taken at follow-up. All receptors derive from a female donor with early-stage non-small cell lung cancer. Both conserved end residues are part of each CDR3. A D gene is named only where the DNA matches it firmly. Only some rows state a clone size, as once, few, many or a class for expanded clones.

clone size,CDR3 length,D gene,V gene,J gene,CDR3 DNA,CDR3 protein
many,13,.,TRBV18,TRBJ1-1,TGTGCCAGCTCCAGGACAGCGAACACTGAAGCTTTCTTT,CASSRTANTEAFF
.,11,TRBD1,TRBV6-5,TRBJ1-2,TGTGCCACCAGACAGGGAAATGGCTACACCTTC,CATRQGNGYTF
.,14,.,TRBV9,TRBJ2-7,TGTGCCAGCAGCCGGCTTCTGGGGGACCACGAGCAGTACTTC,CASSRLLGDHEQYF
many,16,TRBD2,TRBV20-1,TRBJ2-7,TGCAGTGCTAGACCCGCCGGGACTAGCGTGATCTACGAGCAGTACTTC,CSARPAGTSVIYEQYF
many,13,.,TRBV12-3/TRBV12-4,TRBJ1-6,TGTGCCAGCAGTTCCCTCCAGGGAGGGGCCCTCCACTTT,CASSSLQGGALHF
many,12,TRBD2,TRBV29-1,TRBJ2-7,TGCAGCGTCGCGGGGGACGTCTACGAGCAGTACTTC,CSVAGDVYEQYF
.,15,.,TRBV6-5,TRBJ2-5,TGTGCCAGCAGTTACGCTCGTTGGACCCAAGAGACCCAGTACTTC,CASSYARWTQETQYF
.,15,.,TRBV18,TRBJ2-7,TGTGCCAGCTCACCACCCGGACAGTTATGGTACGAGCAGTACTTC,CASSPPGQLWYEQYF
many,14,.,TRBV12-3/TRBV12-4,TRBJ1-1,TGTGCCAGCAGTTTAGGGGGAGTGAACACTGAAGCTTTCTTT,CASSLGGVNTEAFF
few,15,.,TRBV4-2,TRBJ1-1,TGTGCCAGCAGCGAGGCAGAGGGATCGAGGACTGAAGCTTTCTTT,CASSEAEGSRTEAFF
many,13,.,TRBV7-3,TRBJ1-1,TGTGCCAGCAGCTTATTTCAGAACACTGAAGCTTTCTTT,CASSLFQNTEAFF
few,13,TRBD1,TRBV12-3/TRBV12-4,TRBJ1-2,TGTGCCAGCAGGTCGGACAGGGGCTATGGCTACACCTTC,CASRSDRGYGYTF
.,14,.,TRBV5-1,TRBJ1-3,TGCGCCAGCAGCTTGGATGGTAACGGGAACATCATATATTTT,CASSLDGNGNIIYF
.,13,TRBD1,TRBV7-2,TRBJ1-3,TGTGTCAGCATGCGGGGGACAGCAAACACCATATATTTT,CVSMRGTANTIYF
few,13,.,TRBV20-1,TRBJ2-3,TGCAGTGCTAGACGGGGCGACACAGATACGCAGTATTTT,CSARRGDTDTQYF
.,14,.,TRBV3-1,TRBJ1-3,TGTGCCAGCAGCCAACCGGAAGGGAGAAACACCATATATTTT,CASSQPEGRNTIYF